This entry lists 20 T cell receptor beta chains sequenced from one sample in a study of cytomegalovirus exposure and HLA in healthy donors. 13 Jbeta primers and 60 Vbeta primers were used for the PCR. Assay: immunoSEQ multiplex PCR; the TCRdb copy retains only in-frame clones and omits some. This sample lists 100,000 to 150,000 clones; its ten largest clones have approximately 0.93%. The sequenced material came from PBMCs. These receptors all stem from a man in his late teens or twenties in good health and CMV-seronegative.

The chain is built from TRBV5-1 and TRBJ2-5; the D gene is possibly TRBD2 (5 bases). Germline V gives CDR1 SGHRS, CDR2 YFSETQ. This CDR3 is built from 14 residues. V gave up 2 bases and J gave up 4 bases, with 12 bases separating them. As DNA, the CDR3 is TGCGCCAGCAGCTTTAGAGGGATGGGAGAGACCCAGTACTTC. Protein product: CASSFRGMGETQYF.

The rearrangement uses TRBV7-3 and TRBJ2-3; 9 bases are shared with TRBD2. The CDR3 is made up of 15 amino acids. J was trimmed by 6 bases and V by 6 bases; bases with no gene match: 10. Germline values: CDR1 SGHTA, CDR2 FQGTGA. CDR3 sequence: CASSSSGAGGDTQYF. Here the CDR3 DNA reads TGTGCCAGCAGTTCTAGCGGGGCGGGCGGTGATACGCAGTATTTT.

This chain connects TRBV5-1 to TRBJ2-1; 8 bases align to TRBD1. Germline trimming cut 6 bases from V and 4 bases from J; bases unmatched to any gene: 12. Looked up from germline, CDR1 is SGHRS and CDR2 is YFSETQ. This CDR3 comprises 16 residues. Here the CDR3 DNA reads TGCGCCAGCACCCTTGGCCCTGACAGGGGATACAATGAGCAGTTCTTC. Residues: CASTLGPDRGYNEQFF.

The CDR3 loop reads CASSPLVATKLNTEAFF. CDR3 nucleotide sequence: TGTGCCAGCAGTCCTTTAGTGGCAACGAAACTAAACACTGAAGCTTTCTTT. This chain links TRBV2 with TRBJ1-1; D is undetermined. Per germline, CDR1 SNHLY and CDR2 FYNNEI. V was trimmed by 5 bases and J by 2 bases, leaving 21 bases between them. This CDR3 region has 17 residues.

The chain uses TRBV5-6 and TRBJ2-7; no definite D call. Trimming left V 0 bases short and J 7 bases short, with 14 bases between. Germline CDR1 SGHDT, CDR2 YYEEEE. The length of the CDR3 is 14 residues. The CDR3 region has the DNA TGTGCCAGCAGCTTGGTAGGCCCCGAGGAGGAGCAGTACTTC. This sequence encodes CASSLVGPEEEQYF.

Turning to this clone: Sequence at one end of the junction differs from germline and may be a read error. Here the CDR3 DNA reads TGTGCCAGCAGGCCCAGGGGATCCAGCAATCAGCCCCAGCAGTTT. It encodes CASRPRGSSNQPQQF. The chain joins TRBV6-5 to TRBJ1-5; the D gene is possibly TRBD1 (6 bases). This CDR3 has 15 residues. Germline V gene sequence: CDR1 MNHEY, CDR2 SVGAGI.

The V gene is TRBV10-3, the J gene TRBJ1-5; 10 nucleotides line up with TRBD1. Germline lookup yields CDR1 ENHRY and CDR2 SYGVKD. The CDR3 loop spans 17 amino acids. Trimming at V came to 4 bases and at J to 0 bases, leaving 6 bases not matched to a gene. DNA of the CDR3: TGTGCCATCAGTGCCGGGACAGGGGACGTTAGCAATCAGCCCCAGCATTTT. Protein product: CAISAGTGDVSNQPQHF.

The rearrangement links TRBV19 to TRBJ2-1, with D tentatively TRBD2 (5 bases). CDR1 is LNHDA and CDR2 is SQIVND in the germline V gene (reference sequence). The CDR3 covers 13 residues. Trimming removed 3 bases from V and 9 bases from J, with 12 bases in between. The CDR3 protein is CASSILRDGEQFF. The CDR3 bases are TGTGCCAGTAGTATTCTGAGGGATGGTGAGCAGTTCTTC.

The rearrangement uses TRBV5-8 and TRBJ1-3; D gene unclear. This CDR3 has 15 residues. Germline loops: CDR1 SGHTS, CDR2 YDEGEE. V was shortened by 1 base and J by 4 bases, with 12 bases between the two germline ends. The DNA of the CDR3 is TGTGCCAGCAGCTTGTTCGGGGTCTCCGGAAACACCATATATTTT. This translates into CASSLFGVSGNTIYF.

The chain uses TRBV5-5 and TRBJ2-7; 9 nucleotides line up with TRBD2. The junction had 10 bases not matched to a gene; V was cut back by 2 bases and J by 4 bases. The CDR3 spans 16 residues. Germline values: CDR1 SGHKS, CDR2 YYEKEE (reference sequence). The CDR3 DNA reads TGTGCCAGCAGCTTTCGGGGTAGCGGGAGCATGTACGAGCAGTACTTC. This codes for CASSFRGSGSMYEQYF. Full variable domain (outside the CDR3, taken from reference TRBV5-5 and TRBJ2-7): DAGVTQSPTHLIKTRGQQVTLRCSPISGHKSVSWYQQVLGQGPQFIFQYYEKEERGRGNFPDRFSARQFPNYSSELNVNALLLGDSALYLCASSFRGSGSMYEQYFGPGTRLTVT.

V is TRBV5-8 and J is TRBJ2-2, with a tentative D call TRBD1 (6 bases). With 4 bases removed from V and 4 bases from J, the gap between germline ends came to 14 bases. Germline V gene data show CDR1 as SGHTS and CDR2 as YDEGEE. The CDR3 spans 15 residues. This CDR3 reads CASSLQGRSTGELFF. In DNA, the CDR3 is TGTGCCAGCAGCCTACAGGGTCGGAGCACCGGGGAGCTGTTTTTT.

The chain carries TRBV25-1 and TRBJ1-2, with D unresolved. Trimming removed 2 bases from V and 6 bases from J, with 16 bases in between. CDR1 is MGHDK, CDR2 SYGVNS, per germline. This CDR3 has 15 residues. CDR3 sequence reads: CASSEANRILDGYTF. For the CDR3, the DNA is TGTGCCAGCAGTGAAGCAAACAGAATTCTTGATGGCTACACCTTC.

This rearrangement joins TRBV15 to TRBJ1-3, with D maybe TRBD1 (6 bases). CDR3 length: 16 amino acids. CDR1 LNHNV and CDR2 YYDKDF come from the germline V gene (reference sequence). V lost 0 bases and J lost 0, with 9 bases in between. The CDR3 here is CATSRDQGSSGNTIYF. CDR3 in DNA: TGTGCCACCAGCAGAGATCAGGGGTCCTCTGGAAACACCATATATTTT. Full variable domain (outside the CDR3, taken from reference TRBV15 and TRBJ1-3): DAMVIQNPRYQVTQFGKPVTLSCSQTLNHNVMYWYQQKSSQAPKLLFHYYDKDFNNEADTPDNFQSRRPNTSFCFLDIRSPGLGDTAMYLCATSRDQGSSGNTIYFGEGSWLTVV.

In regard to this clone: The germline gene is not matched at one end of the junction; a read error may be the cause. V and J are TRBV5-1 and TRBJ1-1; 8 nucleotides align to TRBD1. This CDR3 has 16 residues. The germline CDR1 and CDR2 sequences are SGHRS and YFSETQ. This chain's CDR3 is CASSHTNQGAGTEDFF. The CDR3 nucleotides are TGCGCCAGCAGCCACACAAATCAGGGGGCAGGGACTGAAGATTTCTTT.

The gene calls are TRBV20-1 and TRBJ2-7, with D unresolved. The CDR3 loop spans 11 amino acids. Germline-derived CDR1 and CDR2 are DFQATT and SNEGSKA (reference sequence). The CDR3 sequence is CTARHNYEQYF. As DNA, the CDR3 is TGCACCGCTCGTCACAACTACGAGCAGTACTTC.

The gene calls are TRBV2 and TRBJ1-2; D remains ambiguous. The ends were cut back, 6 bases at V and 3 bases at J, with 8 bases in the middle. Germline assignment: CDR1 SNHLY and CDR2 FYNNEI. The CDR3 contains 12 residues. CDR3 DNA: TGTGCCAGCAGGTACACCGACTATGGCTACACCTTC. Translation gives CASRYTDYGYTF.

The V gene is TRBV7-9, the J gene TRBJ2-7; a weak D match, TRBD2 (6 bases). Germline CDR1 and CDR2: SEHNR and FQNEAQ (reference sequence). This CDR3 comprises 13 residues. The V end was cut by 4 bases, the J end by 4 bases, with 11 bases between. The DNA of the CDR3 is TGTGCCAGCAGCTCCCCTAGCGATTACGAGCAGTACTTC. This codes for CASSSPSDYEQYF.

The chain employs TRBV30 and TRBJ2-3, with D possibly matching TRBD2 (6 bases). The V end was cut by 4 bases, the J end by 1 base, with 15 bases between. The CDR3 covers 15 residues. CDR1 is GTSNPN, CDR2 SVGIG, per germline (reference sequence). This CDR3 reads CAWTWGGAGTDTQYF. In DNA form, the CDR3 reads TGTGCCTGGACGTGGGGCGGGGCCGGCACAGATACGCAGTATTTT.

The chain joins TRBV6-5 to TRBJ1-6, with 9 bases fitting TRBD1. The CDR3 is 13 residues long. The V and J ends lost 6 bases and 8 bases, in that order; junction bases with no gene match: 2. The germline gives CDR1 MNHEY, CDR2 SVGAGI. CDR3 in amino acids: CASRDRGDSPLHF. The DNA for the CDR3 is TGTGCCAGCAGAGACAGGGGGGATTCACCCCTCCACTTT.

The rearrangement joins TRBV5-1 to TRBJ2-7; D is uncertain. V was shortened by 4 bases and J by 6 bases, with 8 bases between the two germline ends. The CDR3 has 11 residues. Germline loops: CDR1 SGHRS, CDR2 YFSETQ. CDR3 region: CASSRFGEQYF. DNA for the CDR3: TGCGCCAGCAGCCGCTTCGGCGAGCAGTACTTC.